One TCR beta chain is described in this entry. Amplification targeted the TCR beta CDR3 regions, with RNA transcripts as the source material. First-round RT-PCR relied on HTBI primers, and a second-round multiplex PCR came next. TCRdb re-analysed the multiplex PCR reads in MiXCR, keeping a single row per CDR3 protein. The sample consists of some 750,000 distinct CDR3 sequences, 35% to 50% of them appearing once. This entry is derived from a study of Graves' ophthalmopathy and Graves' hyperthyroidism. Germline assignment: CDR1 LGHDT and CDR2 YNNKEL (reference sequence). The CDR3 spans 13 residues. V shed 0 bases and J shed 4 bases, with 6 bases lying between them.

The rearrangement joins TRBV3-1 to TRBJ1-1; D unclear. What was sequenced was peripheral blood. The origin of this receptor is an adult man with Graves' ophthalmopathy. CDR3: CASSQDGPTEAFF. The DNA of the CDR3 is TGTGCCAGCAGCCAAGACGGCCCCACTGAAGCTTTCTTT.